This TCR beta chain came from a study of shared clonotypes between healthy human individuals. The study, taken as a whole, reports: Clonotype sharing across a handful of donors was observed for around 4.8% of naive CD4 clonotypes.

None of the donors, who were healthy HIV-negative adults, had recently had acute infections or vaccinations. Sequencing used immunoSEQ multiplex PCR; TCRdb keeps in-frame clones, though not all of them. Of more than 2,000,000 clones in the sample, approximately 95% were seen once. V gave up 5 bases and J gave up 14 bases, with 25 bases separating them. The length of the CDR3 is 16 residues. The V gene's germline CDR1 is SNHLY and CDR2 FYNNEI. Of note for this clone: Its antigen is not known.

J is TRBJ1-6 and V is TRBV2, with D maybe TRBD1 (5 bases). Sample: naive CD4+ T cells from PBMCs. Subset in this sample: CD45RA+ positively selected. This clonotype was obtained from a man between 18 and 29 years old in good health. Some clones in this sample may be carry-over from other donors' samples. CDR3 sequence reads: CASSLDSVYGGATLHF. In DNA form, the CDR3 reads TGTGCCAGCAGTTTAGACAGTGTCTACGGTGGTGCGACCCTCCACTTT.